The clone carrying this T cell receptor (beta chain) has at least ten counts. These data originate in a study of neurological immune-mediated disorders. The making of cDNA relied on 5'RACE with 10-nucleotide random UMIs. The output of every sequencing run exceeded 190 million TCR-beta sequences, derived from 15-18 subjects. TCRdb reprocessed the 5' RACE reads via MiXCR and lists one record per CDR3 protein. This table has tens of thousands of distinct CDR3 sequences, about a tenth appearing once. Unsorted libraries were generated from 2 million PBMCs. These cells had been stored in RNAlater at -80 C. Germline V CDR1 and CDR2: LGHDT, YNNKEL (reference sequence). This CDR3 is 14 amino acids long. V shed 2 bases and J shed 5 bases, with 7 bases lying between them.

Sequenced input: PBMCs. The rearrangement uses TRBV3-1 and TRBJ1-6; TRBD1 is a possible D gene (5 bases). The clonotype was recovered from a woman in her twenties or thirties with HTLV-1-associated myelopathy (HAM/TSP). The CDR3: CASSQMDNNSPLHF. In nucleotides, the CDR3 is TGTGCCAGCAGCCAAATGGACAATAATTCACCCCTCCACTTT.